This T cell receptor (beta chain) emerged from a study of PD-1 blockade in classical Hodgkin lymphoma. Assay: immunoSEQ multiplex PCR; the TCRdb copy retains only in-frame clones and omits some. Of about 97,000 clones listed, around four fifths were seen once; the top ten hold 9.5% to 15%. With no exception, relapse followed autologous stem cell transplantation in all patients, and brentuximab vedotin exposure varied. V shed 3 bases and J shed 7 bases, with 18 bases lying between them. CDR1 MGHRA and CDR2 YSYEKL come from the germline V gene. This CDR3 is built from 16 residues. The TCR originated in a human donor with classical Hodgkin lymphoma. The sample here was peripheral blood mononuclear cells (PBMCs), taken at baseline. The chain couples TRBV4-1 to TRBJ2-2; D may match TRBD1 or TRBD2 (5 bases each). The DNA for the CDR3 is TGCGCCAGCAGCCAGGCCAACCTGGGTGGGGGCGGGGAGCTGTTTTTT. This translates into CASSQANLGGGGELFF.